This entry lists 30 T cell receptor beta chains sequenced from one sample in a study of cytomegalovirus exposure and HLA in healthy donors (dated by TCRdb to about 2017). The library was obtained by the immunoSEQ multiplex PCR assay. For the multiplex PCR, a mixture combining 60 forward primers for TCR Vbeta segments and 13 reverse primers for TCR Jbeta segments was used. TCRdb retrieved this table from immuneACCESS and kept in-frame rearrangements only. Not all clones are present; in checked studies, unresolved V genes account for under half, and no reason is known for the remainder. For this sample the table gives about 180,000 clones, of which roughly three quarters were detected only once. Together, the top ten hold 2.9% of the sample. Sequenced: PBMCs. The receptors were sampled from a male donor in good health and CMV-seronegative.

CDR3 sequence reads: CASSQQGGEQYF. In DNA form, the CDR3 reads TGTGCCAGCAGCCAACAGGGCGGCGAGCAGTACTTC. The chain joins TRBV6-5 to TRBJ2-7; D perhaps matches TRBD1 (6 bases). V lost 6 bases to trimming and J lost 6 bases, with 12 bases between them. The CDR3 consists of 12 residues. Germline-derived CDR1 and CDR2 are MNHEY and SVGAGI.

Written as DNA, the CDR3 is TGTGCCAGCAGCTTAGCACCCCGACAGAACACTGAAGCTTTCTTT. Translating gives CASSLAPRQNTEAFF. V is TRBV11-2 and J is TRBJ1-1, with D hard to call. Trimming pared 1 base from V and 1 base from J, leaving 10 bases between. Germline lookup yields CDR1 SGHAT and CDR2 FQNNGV. The CDR3 spans 15 residues.

The chain couples TRBV6-1 to TRBJ2-1; TRBD2 aligns across 13 bases. The germline V gene encodes CDR1 MNHNS and CDR2 SASEGT. V gave up 4 bases and J gave up 8 bases; unmatched junction bases: 5. CDR3 length: 15 residues. CDR3 residues: CASSATSGGAHEQFF. As DNA, the CDR3 is TGTGCCAGCAGTGCAACTAGCGGGGGGGCCCATGAGCAGTTCTTC.

The V call is TRBV7-9, the J call TRBJ1-5; 9 bases align to TRBD1. There are 17 residues in the CDR3. V lost 2 bases, J lost 0 bases, and 5 bases stayed unmatched. CDR1 is SEHNR, CDR2 FQNEAQ, per germline (reference sequence). The CDR3 here is CASSLIQGAFSNQPQHF. Written as DNA, the CDR3 is TGTGCCAGCAGCTTAATACAGGGGGCATTTAGCAATCAGCCCCAGCATTTT.

This clone was seen more than once but under ten times. V usage is TRBV27 and J usage is TRBJ1-2; 7 bases map to TRBD1. Germline V gene data show CDR1 as MNHEY and CDR2 as SMNVEV (reference sequence). The CDR3 loop spans 16 amino acids. Trimming removed 4 bases from V and 3 bases from J; junction bases left unmatched: 11. The CDR3 DNA is TGTGCCAGCAGTTCGGACAGGTGGAATAGTGACTATGGCTACACCTTC. It specifies CASSSDRWNSDYGYTF.

The chain links TRBV7-2 to TRBJ2-2; 8 bases map to TRBD1. Germline CDR1 reads SGHTA; CDR2 reads FQGNSA. This CDR3 has 15 residues. V dropped 6 bases and J dropped 4; count of bases not matched to a gene: 7. The DNA of the CDR3 is TGTGCCAGCAGGATCCGACAGGGGACCACCGGGGAGCTGTTTTTT. Translated, it gives CASRIRQGTTGELFF.

The rearrangement uses TRBV27 and TRBJ1-5; D is ambiguous. Trimming took off 5 bases at V and 0 bases at J, with 8 bases between the two ends. Germline V gene sequence: CDR1 MNHEY, CDR2 SMNVEV (reference sequence). CDR3 size: 14 residues. The CDR3 DNA follows: TGTGCCAGCAGTCCGGGGTATAGCAATCAGCCCCAGCATTTT. Translating gives CASSPGYSNQPQHF.

This clone showed up just a few times. The chain joins TRBV15 to TRBJ1-5; tentatively, D is TRBD1 (6 bases). Germline V lookup: CDR1 LNHNV, CDR2 YYDKDF (reference sequence). This CDR3 is 16 amino acids long. V was clipped by 4 bases and J by 5 bases, with 18 bases between them. The CDR3 reads CATSNSGEGQYQPQHF. As DNA, the CDR3 is TGTGCCACCAGCAATTCAGGGGAGGGGCAGTATCAGCCCCAGCATTTT. The full variable domain, with the rest looked up from reference TRBV15 and TRBJ1-5, is DAMVIQNPRYQVTQFGKPVTLSCSQTLNHNVMYWYQQKSSQAPKLLFHYYDKDFNNEADTPDNFQSRRPNTSFCFLDIRSPGLGDTAMYLCATSNSGEGQYQPQHFGDGTRLSIL.

V gene TRBV2 combines with J gene TRBJ2-7; 11 nucleotides match TRBD1. V lost 5 bases and J lost 6; bases outside the gene matches: 9. CDR1 and CDR2 from the germline V gene are SNHLY and FYNNEI. The CDR3 length is 15 residues. CDR3 sequence: CASSIRTGGTSEQYF. Written as DNA, the CDR3 is TGTGCCAGCAGTATCCGGACAGGGGGCACCAGCGAGCAGTACTTC.

The CDR3 sequence is CASSTEVGGSERGYTF. Here the CDR3 DNA reads TGTGCCAGCAGCACTGAGGTAGGGGGCAGCGAGAGAGGCTACACCTTC. The V gene is TRBV7-9, the J gene TRBJ1-2, with 7 positions matching TRBD1. Trimming at V came to 5 bases and at J to 8 bases, leaving 17 bases not matched to a gene. CDR1 is SEHNR, CDR2 FQNEAQ, per germline (reference sequence). The CDR3 consists of 16 residues.

In this sample, this clone turned up once. The chain couples TRBV30 to TRBJ2-1, with 13 bases fitting TRBD2. Germline lookup yields CDR1 GTSNPN and CDR2 SVGIG (reference sequence). This CDR3 is 16 amino acids long. Trimming removed 5 bases from V and 4 bases from J; junction bases left unmatched: 8. CDR3 sequence: CAWEVGGLAGYNEQFF. The CDR3 DNA reads as TGTGCCTGGGAGGTGGGGGGACTAGCGGGGTACAATGAGCAGTTCTTC.

The chain couples TRBV10-3 to TRBJ2-1; 13 bases fit TRBD2. This CDR3 is 17 amino acids long. Losses at the gene ends were 2 bases for V and 4 bases for J; bases not matched to a gene: 5. Germline CDR1 reads ENHRY; CDR2 reads SYGVKD. This CDR3 reads CAISEPRGLAGYNEQFF. The CDR3 DNA reads TGTGCCATCAGTGAGCCCAGGGGACTAGCGGGGTACAATGAGCAGTTCTTC.

As to this clone: The junction departs from germline at one end; a sequencing error may be responsible. V and J are TRBV4-3 and TRBJ1-5; 10 nucleotides match TRBD1. Germline loops: CDR1 LGHNA, CDR2 YSLEER. The CDR3 sequence is 16 residues long. The CDR3 here is CASSQEWTGGGQPQRF. The CDR3 DNA reads as TGCGCCAGCAGCCAAGAATGGACAGGGGGAGGCCAGCCCCAGCGTTTT.

V gene TRBV27 combines with J gene TRBJ2-1; TRBD2 might be the D (6 bases). The germline V and J ends were trimmed by 2 bases and 6 bases, with 14 bases remaining between them. Germline-derived CDR1 and CDR2 are MNHEY and SMNVEV (reference sequence). The CDR3 consists of 15 residues. For the CDR3, the DNA is TGTGCCAGCAGTTTAGAAGGGACTGCCCTCAATGAGCAGTTCTTC. Protein: CASSLEGTALNEQFF.

As concerns this clone: One end of the junction varies from germline; a read error may be responsible. The sample carries other DNA sequences with the same CDR3. V usage is TRBV6-5 and J usage is TRBJ2-7, with D possibly matching TRBD2 (6 bases). The CDR3 sequence is 14 residues long. Germline lookup yields CDR1 MNHEY and CDR2 SVGAGI. The CDR3 bases are TGTGCCAGCAGTTACTTCGCGGGGACGTACGAGCAATACTTC. It codes for CASSYFAGTYEQYF.

This chain joins TRBV6-5 and TRBJ2-7; no clear D gene. This CDR3 is 10 amino acids long. V lost 8 bases, J lost 3 bases, and 5 bases lay in between. Looked up from germline, CDR1 is MNHEY and CDR2 is SVGAGI. Here the CDR3 reads CASGSYEQYF. The CDR3 DNA reads as TGTGCCAGCGGCAGCTACGAGCAGTACTTC.

The chain has TRBV6-5 and TRBJ1-1; perhaps TRBD1 as D (5 bases). Germline CDR1 and CDR2: MNHEY and SVGAGI. Trimming cost V 8 bases and J 2 bases, with 15 bases left between them. This CDR3 has 14 residues. The CDR3: CASVRGYRNTEAFF. In DNA, the CDR3 is TGTGCCAGCGTGCGGGGGTACCGAAACACTGAAGCTTTCTTT.

V and J are TRBV7-3 and TRBJ2-1, with 9 bases lining up with TRBD2. The junction had 9 bases not matched to a gene; V was cut back by 5 bases and J by 10 bases. Germline lookup yields CDR1 SGHTA and CDR2 FQGTGA. The CDR3 length is 14 residues. In DNA, the CDR3 is TGTGCCAGCAGCCCCGCCGGGACTAGCTTCGAGCAGTTCTTC. It translates to CASSPAGTSFEQFF.

This clone occurred once. The chain is built from TRBV27 and TRBJ2-1; TRBD2 matches at 7 bases. The CDR3 has 16 amino acids. J lost 0 bases, V lost 6 bases, and 8 bases had no gene match. Germline CDR1 is MNHEY and CDR2 is SMNVEV (reference sequence). The CDR3 bases are TGTGCCAGCAGCCCGCTAGGGACTACCTCCTACAATGAGCAGTTCTTC. It is translated as CASSPLGTTSYNEQFF.

The rearrangement links TRBV27 to TRBJ2-2, with 8 positions matching TRBD2. The CDR3 is made up of 15 amino acids. Germline V gene lookup returns CDR1 MNHEY and CDR2 SMNVEV (reference sequence). J lost 4 bases, V lost 5 bases, and 6 bases had no gene match. CDR3 nucleotide sequence: TGTGCCAGCAGTACTAGCGGCTCAGTCACCGGGGAGCTGTTTTTT. Protein: CASSTSGSVTGELFF.

This chain links TRBV19 with TRBJ1-1; D is unresolved. Looked up from germline, CDR1 is LNHDA and CDR2 is SQIVND (reference sequence). The V end lost 3 bases, the J end lost 2 bases, and 10 bases lay between the germline ends. This CDR3 is 14 amino acids long. The chain's CDR3 is CASSMALANTEAFF. CDR3 in DNA: TGTGCCAGTAGTATGGCCTTGGCAAACACTGAAGCTTTCTTT.

This chain joins TRBV30 and TRBJ1-4, with a tentative D call TRBD1 (6 bases). This CDR3 comprises 13 residues. Trimming shortened V by 5 bases and J by 8 bases, and 15 bases separated the two germline ends. The germline gives CDR1 GTSNPN, CDR2 SVGIG (reference sequence). The CDR3 sequence is CAWGRDTTEKLFF. CDR3 in DNA: TGTGCCTGGGGCCGGGACACTACCGAAAAACTGTTTTTT.

This chain joins TRBV9 and TRBJ1-5, with 8 bases lining up with TRBD1. Germline trimming cut 3 bases from V and 7 bases from J; bases unmatched to any gene: 15. Germline CDR1 is SGDLS and CDR2 is YYNGEE. CDR3 length: 17 residues. The CDR3: CASSEGAGGAGIQPQHF. As DNA, the CDR3 is TGTGCCAGCAGCGAGGGGGCAGGGGGCGCCGGGATCCAGCCCCAGCATTTT.

The rearrangement links TRBV9 to TRBJ1-3; D not resolved. V shed 4 bases and J shed 4 bases, with 9 bases lying between them. Per germline, CDR1 SGDLS and CDR2 YYNGEE. The CDR3 spans 13 residues. CDR3 in amino acids: CASSPPGGNTIYF. CDR3 bases: TGTGCCAGCAGCCCCCCGGGGGGAAACACCATATATTTT.

The chain has TRBV20-1 and TRBJ1-1, with D possibly being TRBD1 (6 bases). Trimming took off 6 bases at V and 7 bases at J, with 12 bases between the two ends. The CDR3 sequence is 11 residues long. Germline V gene data show CDR1 as DFQATT and CDR2 as SNEGSKA (reference sequence). The CDR3 loop is CSARTAYEAFF. In DNA, the CDR3 is TGCAGTGCCCGGACAGCTTATGAAGCTTTCTTT.

The table lists this clone with a few counts. This chain uses TRBV4-2 with TRBJ1-6; 8 bases agree with TRBD1. Germline V gene data show CDR1 as LGHNA and CDR2 as YNFKEQ. This CDR3 has 15 amino acids. After removal of 4 bases from V and 9 bases from J, the junction contained 8 bases not matched to a gene. The DNA for the CDR3 is TGTGCCAGCAGCCCTGAGGACAGGGAAGGTTCACCCCTCCACTTT. It is translated as CASSPEDREGSPLHF.

The CDR3 DNA reads TGCGCCAGCAGCCAAGGCCTCGGCCGGACAGGGTTGCTCTACGAGCAGTACTTC. Translated, it gives CASSQGLGRTGLLYEQYF. The chain is built from TRBV4-1 and TRBJ2-7; 8 bases fit TRBD1. With 1 base clipped from V and 3 bases from J, the junction kept 14 bases outside the gene matches. The CDR3 consists of 18 residues. CDR1 is MGHRA, CDR2 YSYEKL, per germline.

The chain joins TRBV28 to TRBJ2-5, with 8 bases lining up with TRBD2. V shed 6 bases and J 11 bases; nucleotides not matched to a gene: 35. Germline V CDR1 and CDR2: MDHEN, SYDVKM. The CDR3 runs to 21 residues. CDR3 protein: CASSRLMMGSGGHPILREQYF. The CDR3, as DNA: TGTGCCAGCAGCCGCCTAATGATGGGGAGCGGGGGCCACCCAATCCTACGGGAGCAGTACTTC.

The chain recombines TRBV30 with TRBJ2-7, with a tentative D call TRBD2 (6 bases). This CDR3 region has 16 residues. Germline assignment: CDR1 GTSNPN and CDR2 SVGIG (reference sequence). Trimming shortened V by 0 bases and J by 4 bases, and 19 bases separated the two germline ends. The CDR3 sequence: CAWSVRSPGVRYEQYF. The CDR3 DNA reads as TGTGCCTGGAGTGTAAGGTCCCCGGGAGTTAGATACGAGCAGTACTTC.

The rearrangement uses TRBV30 and TRBJ2-2; 10 positions match TRBD1. V shed 1 base, J shed 3 bases, and the junction held 5 bases outside the gene matches. The CDR3 totals 16 residues. The germline V gene has CDR1 GTSNPN and CDR2 SVGIG (reference sequence). CDR3 coding DNA: TGTGCCTGGAGTGCACTAGGACAGGGGGACACCGGGGAGCTGTTTTTT. Protein product: CAWSALGQGDTGELFF.